The 25 T cell receptor beta chains given below trace back to one sample, sequenced in a study of blood T cell repertoires in COVID-19. The protocol was immunoSEQ multiplex PCR, while the TCRdb copy is restricted to in-frame clones and leaves out a portion. In the table there are fewer than 100,000 clones, 75% to 90% of which are singletons. The sample taken for sequencing was peripheral blood. Every receptor here comes from a man aged 60-69 years with acute or convalescent COVID-19.

The J gene is TRBJ1-3, the V gene TRBV6-1; D gene uncertain. The ends were cut back, 3 bases at V and 0 bases at J, with 9 bases in the middle. This CDR3 has 15 residues. CDR1 and CDR2 from the germline V gene are MNHNS and SASEGT. CDR3 sequence: CASSDAALSGNTIYF. CDR3 DNA: TGTGCCAGCAGTGATGCCGCGCTCTCTGGAAACACCATATATTTT.

The gene calls are TRBV11-2 and TRBJ1-1; D remains unclear. CDR1 is SGHAT and CDR2 is FQNNGV in the germline V gene. CDR3 size: 16 residues. V was cut by 6 bases and J by 0 bases, with 17 bases left in between. CDR3 sequence reads: CASRSRIGAVNTEAFF. CDR3 in DNA: TGTGCCAGCAGATCTAGGATAGGTGCGGTGAACACTGAAGCTTTCTTT.

V gene TRBV6-5 combines with J gene TRBJ1-4; D may be TRBD1 (6 bases). Germline CDR1 and CDR2: MNHEY and SVGAGI. The length of the CDR3 is 14 residues. V lost 5 bases and J lost 6, with 13 bases in between. CDR3 in amino acids: CASSPGTRYEKLFF. The CDR3 DNA reads TGTGCCAGCAGTCCCGGGACACGTTATGAAAAACTGTTTTTT.

The chain combines TRBV5-6 with TRBJ1-2; TRBD1 aligns across 8 bases. Trimming removed 4 bases from V and 6 bases from J; junction bases left unmatched: 5. Germline CDR1 SGHDT, CDR2 YYEEEE. CDR3 length equals 13 residues. CDR3 protein: CASSPGQDDGYTF. CDR3 nucleotides: TGTGCCAGCAGCCCGGGACAGGACGATGGCTACACCTTC.

This chain joins TRBV15 and TRBJ2-3; tentative D call: TRBD2 (7 bases). The length of the CDR3 is 15 residues. CDR1 and CDR2 (germline): LNHNV, YYDKDF (reference sequence). V lost 3 bases to trimming and J lost 5 bases, with 15 bases between them. CDR3 in amino acids: CATSSLGGGGDTQYF. The CDR3 DNA follows: TGTGCCACCAGCAGCCTAGGGGGAGGGGGAGATACGCAGTATTTT. The full variable domain, rest sourced from reference TRBV15 and TRBJ2-3, is DAMVIQNPRYQVTQFGKPVTLSCSQTLNHNVMYWYQQKSSQAPKLLFHYYDKDFNNEADTPDNFQSRRPNTSFCFLDIRSPGLGDTAMYLCATSSLGGGGDTQYFGPGTRLTVL.

This chain joins TRBV5-1 and TRBJ2-3; TRBD2 aligns across 8 bases. Germline CDR1 is SGHRS and CDR2 is YFSETQ. The CDR3 loop spans 16 amino acids. The J segment lost 1 base and the V segment lost 1 base, leaving 5 bases of the junction unmatched. In nucleotides, the CDR3 is TGCGCCAGCAGCTTGAGTCGGCGGGGGGGCACAGATACGCAGTATTTT. Its protein is CASSLSRRGGTDTQYF.

This clone was seen a single time. The DNA for the CDR3 is TGTGCCAGCAGCTTAGTCCCCTTAGTAGAGGAGTTCTTC. Translation gives CASSLVPLVEEFF. V is TRBV7-3 and J is TRBJ2-1; no reliable D call. Germline V gene data show CDR1 as SGHTA and CDR2 as FQGTGA. With 2 bases removed from V and 14 bases from J, the gap between germline ends came to 16 bases. The CDR3 extends over 13 amino acids.

In its sample, this clone was seen a few times. The chain joins TRBV2 to TRBJ1-5; TRBD1 agrees at 7 bases. Trimming removed 6 bases from V and 0 bases from J; junction bases left unmatched: 5. From germline, CDR1 is SNHLY and CDR2 FYNNEI. The CDR3 runs to 15 residues. The CDR3 DNA reads as TGTGCCAGCAGACCGACAGGGCTTAGCAATCAGCCCCAGCATTTT. Translation gives CASRPTGLSNQPQHF.

V gene TRBV15 combines with J gene TRBJ2-7; 8 bases are shared with TRBD1. The CDR3 totals 16 residues. V shed 6 bases, J shed 4 bases, and the junction held 14 bases outside the gene matches. CDR1 LNHNV and CDR2 YYDKDF come from the germline V gene (reference sequence). CDR3 DNA sequence: TGTGCCACCAGGGACTGGAGGACAGGGCAGAAGTACGAGCAGTACTTC. It is translated as CATRDWRTGQKYEQYF. Full variable domain (remainder filled in from reference TRBV15 and TRBJ2-7): DAMVIQNPRYQVTQFGKPVTLSCSQTLNHNVMYWYQQKSSQAPKLLFHYYDKDFNNEADTPDNFQSRRPNTSFCFLDIRSPGLGDTAMYLCATRDWRTGQKYEQYFGPGTRLTVT.

The rearrangement links TRBV5-1 to TRBJ1-2; weak D call: TRBD1 (6 bases). Trimming left V 3 bases short and J 6 bases short, with 21 bases between. The CDR3 covers 16 residues. Germline-derived CDR1 and CDR2 are SGHRS and YFSETQ. The CDR3 is CASSSTQGPGGDGYTF. The CDR3 DNA is TGCGCCAGCAGCTCGACCCAGGGGCCGGGTGGGGATGGCTACACCTTC.

This clone came up a few times. The chain combines TRBV6-6 with TRBJ1-6, with a tentative D call TRBD1 (6 bases). Trimming left V 5 bases short and J 9 bases short, with 14 bases between. There are 14 residues in the CDR3. Germline CDR1 and CDR2: MNHNY and SVGAGI (reference sequence). CDR3 sequence reads: CASSQQGLGSPLHF. The DNA of the CDR3 is TGTGCCAGCAGTCAACAGGGTTTAGGTTCACCCCTCCACTTT.

This clone turned up a few times. The V gene is TRBV5-6, the J gene TRBJ2-1; no definite D call. V lost 0 bases to trimming and J lost 10 bases, with 14 bases between them. The CDR3 loop spans 14 amino acids. The V gene's germline CDR1 is SGHDT and CDR2 YYEEEE. Here the CDR3 DNA reads TGTGCCAGCAGCTTGGCTGGCCTGACTGGCGAGCAGTTCTTC. Translated, it gives CASSLAGLTGEQFF.

The genes are TRBV10-3 and TRBJ2-6; a possible D gene is TRBD1 (5 bases). The germline V gene encodes CDR1 ENHRY and CDR2 SYGVKD. CDR3 length: 18 amino acids. V lost 4 bases and J lost 0, with 16 bases in between. As DNA, the CDR3 is TGTGCCATCAGTGCCCGGAAGACAGCTATCTCTGGGGCCAACGTCCTGACTTTC. As protein: CAISARKTAISGANVLTF.

This clone was detected only once. The chain uses TRBV19 and TRBJ2-6; TRBD2 might be the D (5 bases). From germline, CDR1 is LNHDA and CDR2 SQIVND (reference sequence). V was trimmed by 3 bases and J by 0 bases, leaving 6 bases between them. The CDR3 loop spans 15 amino acids. The CDR3 protein is CASSMGSSGANVLTF. The CDR3 bases are TGTGCCAGTAGTATGGGGAGCTCTGGGGCCAACGTCCTGACTTTC.

This chain connects TRBV10-1 to TRBJ2-1, with unresolved D. Germline V gives CDR1 WNHNN, CDR2 SYGVQD (reference sequence). There are 16 residues in the CDR3. V lost 3 bases and J 0 bases, leaving 12 bases between the germline ends. The CDR3 spells CASSDYRVSSYNEQFF. For the CDR3, the DNA is TGCGCCAGCAGTGATTATCGGGTGAGCTCCTACAATGAGCAGTTCTTC.

This sequence joins TRBV6-1 and TRBJ1-2; 9 nucleotides agree with TRBD1. There are 15 residues in the CDR3. CDR1 and CDR2 (germline): MNHNS, SASEGT. Germline trimming cut 2 bases from V and 4 bases from J; bases unmatched to any gene: 5. CDR3 region: CASSENGQGFYGYTF. Here the CDR3 DNA reads TGTGCCAGCAGTGAAAATGGACAGGGGTTCTATGGCTACACCTTC.

CDR3 loop: CAWSNGLAQETQYF. CDR3 bases: TGTGCCTGGAGTAATGGACTAGCCCAAGAGACCCAGTACTTC. The chain joins TRBV30 to TRBJ2-5; TRBD2 matches 8 bases. CDR3 length: 14 amino acids. The V gene's germline CDR1 is GTSNPN and CDR2 SVGIG (reference sequence). The junction had 3 bases not matched to a gene; V was cut back by 2 bases and J by 1 base.

The genes are TRBV9 and TRBJ2-1, with D possibly matching TRBD1 (6 bases). V was shortened by 3 bases and J by 3 bases, with 16 bases between the two germline ends. Germline V gene lookup returns CDR1 SGDLS and CDR2 YYNGEE. CDR3 length equals 16 residues. This CDR3 is CASSERDTQFYNEQFF. The CDR3 nucleotides read TGTGCCAGCAGCGAAAGGGACACCCAGTTCTACAATGAGCAGTTCTTC.

The chain links TRBV30 to TRBJ1-5; D is uncertain. The V end lost 7 bases, the J end lost 2 bases, and 9 bases lay between the germline ends. There are 12 residues in the CDR3. Germline V gene sequence: CDR1 GTSNPN, CDR2 SVGIG (reference sequence). DNA of the CDR3: TGTGCCTACCGGGGAGGCAATCAGCCCCAGCATTTT. It translates to CAYRGGNQPQHF.

The chain links TRBV7-6 to TRBJ2-3; 10 bases fit TRBD1. Germline loops: CDR1 SGHVS, CDR2 FNYEAQ. There are 15 residues in the CDR3. The V segment lost 1 base and the J segment 6 bases; nucleotides outside the gene matches: 4. CDR3 residues: CASSLGQGAGDTQYF. The CDR3 DNA is TGTGCCAGCAGCTTAGGACAGGGGGCCGGCGATACGCAGTATTTT.

Remarks on this clone: The sample holds other DNA sequences that translate to the same CDR3. The chain is built from TRBV6-4 and TRBJ1-1, with 9 nucleotides matching TRBD1. Germline CDR1 reads MRHNA; CDR2 reads SNTAGT. J gave up 1 base and V 9 bases, and 6 bases lay outside the gene matches. The CDR3 consists of 14 residues. The CDR3 nucleotides are TGTGCCAGTAGGGGGACAGGGAGGAACACTGAAGCTTTCTTT. Amino acids: CASRGTGRNTEAFF.

This sequence joins TRBV7-9 and TRBJ1-5; 8 bases are shared with TRBD1. The J segment lost 3 bases and the V segment lost 1 base, leaving 2 bases of the junction unmatched. The V gene's germline CDR1 is SEHNR and CDR2 FQNEAQ (reference sequence). The CDR3 has 15 amino acids. The CDR3 nucleotides read TGTGCCAGCAGCTTAGGGGACAGGCACAATCAGCCCCAGCATTTT. Residues: CASSLGDRHNQPQHF.

The chain is built from TRBV9 and TRBJ1-4; D gene unclear. CDR3 length equals 16 residues. The germline V gene encodes CDR1 SGDLS and CDR2 YYNGEE. Trimming left V 2 bases short and J 0 bases short, with 11 bases between. CDR3 DNA sequence: TGTGCCAGCAGCGTGGAACAGATTGCAACTAATGAAAAACTGTTTTTT. This encodes CASSVEQIATNEKLFF.

This clone occurred a few times. The rearrangement links TRBV10-1 to TRBJ2-7, with D perhaps matching TRBD2 (5 bases). CDR3 length equals 16 residues. V gave up 6 bases and J gave up 0 bases, with 18 bases separating them. CDR1 and CDR2 from the germline V gene are WNHNN and SYGVQD (reference sequence). The CDR3 DNA is TGCGCCAGCAGCGGAGCCCTAGCTGGGGACTCCTACGAGCAGTACTTC. Its translation is CASSGALAGDSYEQYF.

The chain employs TRBV19 and TRBJ2-7; D perhaps matches TRBD2 (6 bases). Germline assignment: CDR1 LNHDA and CDR2 SQIVND (reference sequence). The CDR3 has 13 amino acids. With 3 bases removed from V and 6 bases from J, the gap between germline ends came to 12 bases. The CDR3 DNA is TGTGCCAGTAGTATGGGGGGTTTCGGCGAGCAGTACTTC. Amino acid sequence: CASSMGGFGEQYF.